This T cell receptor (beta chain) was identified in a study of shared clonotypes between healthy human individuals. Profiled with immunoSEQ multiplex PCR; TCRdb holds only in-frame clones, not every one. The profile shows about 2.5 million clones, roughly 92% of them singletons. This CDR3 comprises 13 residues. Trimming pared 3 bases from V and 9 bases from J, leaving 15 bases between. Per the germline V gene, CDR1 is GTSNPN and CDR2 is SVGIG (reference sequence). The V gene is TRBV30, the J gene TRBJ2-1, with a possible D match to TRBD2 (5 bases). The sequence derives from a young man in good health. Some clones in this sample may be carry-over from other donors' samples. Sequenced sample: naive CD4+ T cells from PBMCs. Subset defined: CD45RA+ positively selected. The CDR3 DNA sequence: TGTGCCTGGAGAGAGGGTTTTATCGGTGAGCAGTTCTTC. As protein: CAWREGFIGEQFF.